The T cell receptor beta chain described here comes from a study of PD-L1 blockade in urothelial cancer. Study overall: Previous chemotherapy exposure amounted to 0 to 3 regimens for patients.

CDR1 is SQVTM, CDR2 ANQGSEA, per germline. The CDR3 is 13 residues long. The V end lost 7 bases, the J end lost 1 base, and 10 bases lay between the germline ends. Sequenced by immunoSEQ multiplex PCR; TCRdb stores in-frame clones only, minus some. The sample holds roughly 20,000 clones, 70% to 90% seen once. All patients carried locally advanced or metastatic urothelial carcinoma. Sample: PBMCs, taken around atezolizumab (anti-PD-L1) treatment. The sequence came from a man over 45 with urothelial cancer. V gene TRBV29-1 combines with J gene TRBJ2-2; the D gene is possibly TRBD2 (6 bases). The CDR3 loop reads CSGGLRNTGELFF. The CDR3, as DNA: TGCAGCGGGGGACTGCGGAACACCGGGGAGCTGTTTTTT.